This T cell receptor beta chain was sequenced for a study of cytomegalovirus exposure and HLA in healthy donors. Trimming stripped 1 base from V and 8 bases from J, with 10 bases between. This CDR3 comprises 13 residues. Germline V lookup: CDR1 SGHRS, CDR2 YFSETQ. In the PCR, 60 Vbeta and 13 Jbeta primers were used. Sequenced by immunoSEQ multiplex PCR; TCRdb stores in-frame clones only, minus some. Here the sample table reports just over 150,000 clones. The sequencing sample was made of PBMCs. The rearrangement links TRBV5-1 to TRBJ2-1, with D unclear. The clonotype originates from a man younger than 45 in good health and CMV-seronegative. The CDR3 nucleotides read TGCGCCAGCAGCTTGAGGAGTGAATATGAGCAGTTCTTC. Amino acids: CASSLRSEYEQFF.